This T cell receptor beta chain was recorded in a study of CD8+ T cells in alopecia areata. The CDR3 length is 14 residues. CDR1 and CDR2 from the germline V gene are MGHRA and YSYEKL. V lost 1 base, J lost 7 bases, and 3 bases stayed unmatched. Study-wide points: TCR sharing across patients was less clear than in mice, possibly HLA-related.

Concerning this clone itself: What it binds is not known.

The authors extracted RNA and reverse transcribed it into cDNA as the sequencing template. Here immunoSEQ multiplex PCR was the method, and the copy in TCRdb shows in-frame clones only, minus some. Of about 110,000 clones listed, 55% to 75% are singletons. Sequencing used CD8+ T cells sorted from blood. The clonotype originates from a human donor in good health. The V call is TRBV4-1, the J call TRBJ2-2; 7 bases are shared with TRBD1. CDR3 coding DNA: TGCGCCAGCAGCCAAGGGGGACAGTTCGGGGAGCTGTTTTTT. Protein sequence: CASSQGGQFGELFF.